The next 24 T cell receptor beta chains were all read from a single sample in a study of T cell changes during pregnancy in multiple sclerosis (dated by TCRdb to between 2019 and 2020). The method was the immunoSEQ multiplex PCR assay. As stored in TCRdb, this immuneACCESS dataset retains in-frame rearrangements with V and J assigned. A fraction of the clones does not appear; measured against another copy, unresolved V genes explain less than half of the discrepancy, and the remainder lacks a known reason. Within this sample are roughly 90,000 clones, with just under 95% of them counted one time only. The biggest ten clones account for over 3.5% of the sample. Material: peripheral blood, obtained in the first trimester of pregnancy. The source of these receptors is a female donor with multiple sclerosis, enrolled in a pregnancy study.

This clone showed up just once. The CDR3: CASSPLQRETQYF. In DNA form, the CDR3 reads TGTGCCAGCTCACCACTTCAGCGAGAGACCCAGTACTTC. V gene TRBV18 combines with J gene TRBJ2-5; D is unclear. Trimming pared 1 base from V and 4 bases from J, leaving 7 bases between. This CDR3 has 13 amino acids. Germline V gene data show CDR1 as KGHSH and CDR2 as LQKENI.

This chain uses TRBV7-3 with TRBJ2-1; TRBD1 aligns across 7 bases. From germline, CDR1 is SGHTA and CDR2 FQGTGA. This CDR3 is built from 14 residues. Trimming at V came to 5 bases and at J to 5 bases, leaving 6 bases not matched to a gene. CDR3 nucleotides: TGTGCCAGCAGCACCCGGACAGGCAACAATGAGCAGTTCTTC. Translation gives CASSTRTGNNEQFF.

The chain combines TRBV6-5 with TRBJ2-7, with 7 nucleotides matching TRBD1. V trimming: 6 bases; J trimming: 2 bases; junction bases outside the gene matches: 7. Germline loops: CDR1 MNHEY, CDR2 SVGAGI. The CDR3 contains 14 residues. The CDR3 region is CASSSGDSTYEQYF. CDR3 nucleotides: TGTGCCAGCAGCTCCGGGGACAGTACCTACGAGCAGTACTTC.

The chain couples TRBV13 to TRBJ2-3; D is perhaps TRBD2 (6 bases). CDR1 PRHDT and CDR2 FYEKMQ come from the germline V gene (reference sequence). V shed 4 bases and J shed 0 bases, with 8 bases lying between them. The CDR3 loop spans 14 amino acids. DNA for the CDR3: TGTGCCAGCAGCTCCGGGACTAGCACAGATACGCAGTATTTT. It specifies CASSSGTSTDTQYF. Looking up the rest from reference TRBV13 and TRBJ2-3 gives the full variable domain: AAGVIQSPRHLIKEKRETATLKCYPIPRHDTVYWYQQGPGQDPQFLISFYEKMQSDKGSIPDRFSAQQFSDYHSELNMSSLELGDSALYFCASSSGTSTDTQYFGPGTRLTVL.

The CDR3 loop reads CASSVPSGGTEAFF. In DNA, the CDR3 is TGTGCCAGCAGCGTGCCCTCGGGAGGCACTGAAGCTTTCTTT. This chain connects TRBV7-9 to TRBJ1-1; D gene uncertain. The CDR3 has 14 residues. Trimming removed 5 bases from V and 4 bases from J, with 14 bases in between. Per germline, CDR1 SEHNR and CDR2 FQNEAQ (reference sequence).

This chain connects TRBV7-6 to TRBJ2-7; 8 bases are a match to TRBD2. Unmatched junction bases numbered 9, after V lost 5 bases and J lost 0 bases. The germline gives CDR1 SGHVS, CDR2 FNYEAQ. There are 16 residues in the CDR3. The CDR3 is CASSASTGTSSYEQYF. The CDR3 DNA reads TGTGCCAGCAGCGCCTCCACCGGGACTAGCTCCTACGAGCAGTACTTC.

DNA for the CDR3: TGTGCCAGCAGCGTAGCTCCTGACACTGAAGCTTTCTTT. Protein sequence: CASSVAPDTEAFF. The V and J genes are TRBV9 and TRBJ1-1; D remains ambiguous. Germline loops: CDR1 SGDLS, CDR2 YYNGEE. The germline V and J ends were trimmed by 0 bases and 3 bases, with 6 bases remaining between them. The CDR3 extends over 13 amino acids. The complete variable domain, with remaining parts taken from reference TRBV9 and TRBJ1-1, reads DSGVTQTPKHLITATGQRVTLRCSPRSGDLSVYWYQQSLDQGLQFLIQYYNGEERAKGNILERFSAQQFPDLHSELNLSSLELGDSALYFCASSVAPDTEAFFGQGTRLTVV.

The chain links TRBV10-3 to TRBJ2-7; D is possibly TRBD2 (6 bases). Per the germline V gene, CDR1 is ENHRY and CDR2 is SYGVKD. V was pared by 10 bases and J by 3 bases, with 16 bases between. The CDR3 extends over 13 amino acids. The CDR3 sequence is CATWGSGYYEQYF. The CDR3 nucleotides are TGTGCCACCTGGGGAAGCGGGTACTACGAGCAGTACTTC.

In DNA, the CDR3 is TGTGCCAGCAGCTCGGACAGGGGGCTTAATCAGCCCCAGCATTTT. Amino acid sequence: CASSSDRGLNQPQHF. The chain carries TRBV7-8 and TRBJ1-5; TRBD1 matches at 11 bases. V lost 4 bases and J lost 4; bases outside the gene matches: 3. The CDR3 sequence is 15 residues long. Germline assignment: CDR1 SGHVS and CDR2 FQNEAQ.

The rearrangement links TRBV14 to TRBJ2-1, with 8 bases lining up with TRBD2. The CDR3 totals 18 residues. CDR1 is SGHDN, CDR2 FVKESK, per germline. J was trimmed by 7 bases and V by 0 bases; bases with no gene match: 14. The CDR3 DNA follows: TGTGCCAGCAGCCAAGATAATCCTTTAACGGGGGGGTTGAATGAGCAGTTCTTC. Its protein product is CASSQDNPLTGGLNEQFF.

This chain uses TRBV6-5 with TRBJ1-1; D might be TRBD1 (6 bases). The germline gives CDR1 MNHEY, CDR2 SVGAGI. The CDR3 has 15 residues. V lost 5 bases, J lost 4 bases, and 17 bases lay in between. The CDR3 spells CASSPLGGFGTEAFF. The CDR3 coding sequence is TGTGCCAGCAGTCCATTAGGGGGTTTTGGCACTGAAGCTTTCTTT.

The chain employs TRBV2 and TRBJ1-5, with D possibly TRBD1 on 5 matching bases. With 4 bases removed from V and 0 bases from J, the gap between germline ends came to 10 bases. Germline V CDR1 and CDR2: SNHLY, FYNNEI. This CDR3 has 15 amino acids. CDR3 sequence (DNA): TGTGCCAGCAGTGGGACACGGCTTAGCAATCAGCCCCAGCATTTT. Protein: CASSGTRLSNQPQHF. Based on the CDR3 plus reference TRBV2 and TRBJ1-5, the full variable domain is EPEVTQTPSHQVTQMGQEVILRCVPISNHLYFYWYRQILGQKVEFLVSFYNNEISEKSEIFDDQFSVERPDGSNFTLKIRSTKLEDSAMYFCASSGTRLSNQPQHFGDGTRLSIL.

V is TRBV6-5 and J is TRBJ2-1; D possibly corresponds to TRBD2 (6 bases). Germline values: CDR1 MNHEY, CDR2 SVGAGI. The CDR3 loop spans 15 amino acids. V dropped 5 bases and J dropped 2 bases, with 13 bases sitting between them. The DNA for the CDR3 is TGTGCCAGCAGTCCTCTGGCGGGGCCCTACAATGAGCAGTTCTTC. Amino acids: CASSPLAGPYNEQFF.

This clone was seen only once. Here the CDR3 reads CASSLDVHTEAYNEQFF. The CDR3 region has the DNA TGTGCCAGCAGCTTAGATGTGCACACCGAGGCCTACAATGAGCAGTTCTTC. V gene TRBV7-6 combines with J gene TRBJ2-1; D is unclear. The germline V gene has CDR1 SGHVS and CDR2 FNYEAQ. CDR3 length: 17 residues. Trimming stripped 1 base from V and 2 bases from J, with 15 bases between.

The CDR3 protein is CASSLGGSKVYGYTF. As DNA, the CDR3 is TGTGCCAGCAGTTTGGGGGGGAGCAAAGTCTATGGCTACACCTTC. This chain joins TRBV27 and TRBJ1-2; a weak D match, TRBD1 (5 bases). Trimming shortened V by 3 bases and J by 4 bases, and 15 bases separated the two germline ends. The CDR3 is 15 residues long. Looked up from germline, CDR1 is MNHEY and CDR2 is SMNVEV (reference sequence).

The CDR3 is CASSSLWGHSGNTIYF. In DNA form, the CDR3 reads TGTGCCAGCAGCTCTCTATGGGGCCACTCTGGAAACACCATATATTTT. This chain uses TRBV9 with TRBJ1-3, with D perhaps matching TRBD1 (5 bases). Germline V lookup: CDR1 SGDLS, CDR2 YYNGEE. The CDR3 is 16 residues long. The V gene lost 4 bases and the J gene lost 0 bases, with 14 bases spanning the gap.

The rearrangement joins TRBV7-2 to TRBJ1-5, with 7 positions matching TRBD1. The ends lost 1 base at V and 4 bases at J; junction bases unmatched: 4. CDR3 length: 15 amino acids. Looked up from germline, CDR1 is SGHTA and CDR2 is FQGNSA. The CDR3 bases are TGTGCCAGCAGCTTAGGGGGACAGCCTAATCAGCCCCAGCATTTT. It codes for CASSLGGQPNQPQHF. The full variable domain, rest sourced from reference TRBV7-2 and TRBJ1-5, is GAGVSQSPSNKVTEKGKDVELRCDPISGHTALYWYRQSLGQGLEFLIYFQGNSAPDKSGLPSDRFSAERTGGSVSTLTIQRTQQEDSAVYLCASSLGGQPNQPQHFGDGTRLSIL.

The J gene is TRBJ2-3, the V gene TRBV13, with D hard to call. Trimming cost V 7 bases and J 4 bases, with 12 bases left between them. Per germline, CDR1 PRHDT and CDR2 FYEKMQ (reference sequence). This CDR3 region has 13 residues. CDR3 sequence reads: CASTQSGPDTQYF. CDR3 in DNA: TGTGCCAGCACCCAATCAGGTCCAGATACGCAGTATTTT.

This clone was picked up a small number of times. This CDR3 is CASSGGSNAAFF. CDR3 nucleotides: TGTGCCAGCAGTGGGGGCAGTAATGCAGCTTTCTTT. V and J are TRBV2 and TRBJ1-1; TRBD1 is a possible D gene (5 bases). Trimming shortened V by 4 bases and J by 10 bases, and 13 bases separated the two germline ends. The V gene's germline CDR1 is SNHLY and CDR2 FYNNEI. The length of the CDR3 is 12 residues.

The CDR3 is CASSLGAGVDYGYTF. CDR3 DNA: TGTGCCAGCAGCTTGGGAGCAGGGGTGGACTATGGCTACACCTTC. This sequence joins TRBV5-6 and TRBJ1-2, with D possibly being TRBD1 (6 bases). V was pared by 0 bases and J by 3 bases, with 12 bases between. There are 15 residues in the CDR3. CDR1 is SGHDT, CDR2 YYEEEE, per germline.

V is TRBV27 and J is TRBJ2-7, with D possibly matching TRBD1 (5 bases). Trimming pared 0 bases from V and 2 bases from J, leaving 8 bases between. Germline assignment: CDR1 MNHEY and CDR2 SMNVEV (reference sequence). This CDR3 has 14 amino acids. The DNA of the CDR3 is TGTGCCAGCAGTTTATCTTCAGGGACCTACGAGCAGTACTTC. Its protein product is CASSLSSGTYEQYF.

The chain has TRBV9 and TRBJ2-5; 13 nucleotides match TRBD2. Germline loops: CDR1 SGDLS, CDR2 YYNGEE. This CDR3 has 16 amino acids. The V and J ends lost 5 bases and 5 bases, in that order; junction bases with no gene match: 9. CDR3 in DNA: TGTGCCAGCAGTACTAGCGGGGGGGCCCAGGGGGAGACCCAGTACTTC. This codes for CASSTSGGAQGETQYF.

J is TRBJ1-2 and V is TRBV27; tentatively, D is TRBD1 (6 bases). V lost 2 bases and J 3 bases, leaving 10 bases between the germline ends. Germline CDR1 and CDR2: MNHEY and SMNVEV (reference sequence). The CDR3 extends over 14 amino acids. The CDR3 loop is CASSLNRADYGYTF. CDR3 in DNA: TGTGCCAGCAGTTTAAACAGGGCAGACTATGGCTACACCTTC.

V gene TRBV5-1 combines with J gene TRBJ2-3; 7 nucleotides agree with TRBD1. Germline values: CDR1 SGHRS, CDR2 YFSETQ. With V trimmed by 3 bases and J by 3 bases, 7 bases remained unmatched. The CDR3 has 15 residues. CDR3 nucleotides: TGCGCCAGCAGCTCTCCGGACAGGATTACAGATACGCAGTATTTT. This translates into CASSSPDRITDTQYF.